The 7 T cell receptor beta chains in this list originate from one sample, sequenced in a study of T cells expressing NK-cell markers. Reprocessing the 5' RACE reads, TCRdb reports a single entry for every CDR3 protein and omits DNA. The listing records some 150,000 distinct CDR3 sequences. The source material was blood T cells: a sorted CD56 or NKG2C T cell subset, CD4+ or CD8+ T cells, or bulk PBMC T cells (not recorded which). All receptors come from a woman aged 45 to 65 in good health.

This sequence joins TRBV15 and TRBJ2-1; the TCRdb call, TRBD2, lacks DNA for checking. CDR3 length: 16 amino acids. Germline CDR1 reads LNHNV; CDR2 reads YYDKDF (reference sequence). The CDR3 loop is CATSRDPGLAGDEQFF.

CDR3 sequence: CASRSLGVSNIQYF. The chain is built from TRBV12-3 or TRBV12-4 and TRBJ2-4; as DNA is missing, the TRBD1 call by TCRdb cannot be tested. The length of the CDR3 is 14 residues.

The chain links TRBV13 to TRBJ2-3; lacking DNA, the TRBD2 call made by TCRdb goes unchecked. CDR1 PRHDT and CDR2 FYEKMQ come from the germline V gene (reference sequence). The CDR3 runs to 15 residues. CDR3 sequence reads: CASSFLSTRADTQYF.

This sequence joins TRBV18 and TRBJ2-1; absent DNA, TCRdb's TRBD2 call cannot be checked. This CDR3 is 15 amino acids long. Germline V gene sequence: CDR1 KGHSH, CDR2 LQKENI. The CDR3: CASSETREGRNEQFF.

CDR3 sequence: CASSTIDRDTGELFF. V is TRBV18 and J is TRBJ2-2; TCRdb names TRBD1, which stays unverified in the absence of DNA. Germline V gene sequence: CDR1 KGHSH, CDR2 LQKENI. The CDR3 spans 15 residues.

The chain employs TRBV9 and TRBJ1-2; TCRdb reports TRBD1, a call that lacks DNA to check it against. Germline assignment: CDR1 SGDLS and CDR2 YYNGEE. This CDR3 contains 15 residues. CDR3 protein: CASSAADRGPEGYTF.

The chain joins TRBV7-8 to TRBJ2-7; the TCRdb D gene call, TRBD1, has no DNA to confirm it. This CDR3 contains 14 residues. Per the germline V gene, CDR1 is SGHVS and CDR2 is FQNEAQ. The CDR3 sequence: CASSLRTVDYEQYF.